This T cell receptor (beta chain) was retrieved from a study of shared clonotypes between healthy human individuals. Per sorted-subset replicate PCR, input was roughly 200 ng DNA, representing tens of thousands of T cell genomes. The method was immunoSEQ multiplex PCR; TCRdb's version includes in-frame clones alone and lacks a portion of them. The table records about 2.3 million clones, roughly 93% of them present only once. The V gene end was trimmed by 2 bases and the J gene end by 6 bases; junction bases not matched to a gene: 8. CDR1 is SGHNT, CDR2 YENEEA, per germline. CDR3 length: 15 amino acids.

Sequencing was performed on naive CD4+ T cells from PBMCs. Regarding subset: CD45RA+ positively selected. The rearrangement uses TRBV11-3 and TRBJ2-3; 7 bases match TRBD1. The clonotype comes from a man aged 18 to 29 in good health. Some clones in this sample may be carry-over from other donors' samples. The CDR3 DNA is TGTGCCAGCAGCTTAAAGGGGGCGATGGCCGATACGCAGTATTTT. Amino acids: CASSLKGAMADTQYF.